This T cell receptor (beta chain) was profiled in a study of shared clonotypes between healthy human individuals. The overall study: Every donor yielded three CD4 naive, three CD4 memory, two CD8 naive and one CD8 memory plate. Study-level results: Generation probabilities of non-shared clonotypes were lower (relative to those shared by all four donors).

Of note for this clone: Its antigen is as yet unknown.

V lost 4 bases to trimming and J lost 0 bases, with 15 bases between them. The CDR3 has 16 amino acids. From germline, CDR1 is LNHDA and CDR2 SQIVND (reference sequence). Naive CD8 populations comprised CD45RO-negative cells positively selected for CCR7, excluding terminally differentiated effector memory CD45RA+ cells. Using 200 ng DNA, tens of thousands of T cell genomes, the sorted-subset replicate PCRs were run. TCRdb's table, derived via immunoSEQ multiplex PCR, lists solely in-frame clones and lacks some. The sample has 800,000 to 950,000 clones, 90% to 97% seen once. Sequenced sample: naive CD8+ T cells sorted from blood. V gene TRBV19 combines with J gene TRBJ1-1; D perhaps matches TRBD1 (6 bases). The TCR was taken from a man aged 25-45 years in good health. CDR3 bases: TGTGCCAGTAGTACCTACGGACAGAACCTGAACACTGAAGCTTTCTTT. Translation gives CASSTYGQNLNTEAFF.